The entry below describes one T cell receptor beta chain. This entry belongs to a study of blood T cell repertoires in COVID-19. This CDR3 spans 14 amino acids. Trimming stripped 0 bases from V and 5 bases from J, with 11 bases between. The germline gives CDR1 MNHEY, CDR2 SVGAGI. Original analysis: For nucleated cells, counts were estimated from reference gene primer amplification. The assay was immunoSEQ multiplex PCR, and TCRdb's table has in-frame clones only and misses some. For V, J and clone size, that table is used; D and trimming come from the DNA. Here the sample spans around 83,000 clones, approximately 81% being singletons.

The sample was peripheral blood. The receptor's source is a woman between 70 and 85 years old with acute or convalescent COVID-19. The genes are TRBV6-5 and TRBJ2-7; D gene unclear. CDR3 nucleotides: TGTGCCAGCAGTTACTCGATCCGAGGCCACGAGCAGTACGTC. Protein sequence: CASSYSIRGHEQYV.